This T cell receptor beta chain appears in the sequencing data of a study of CD8 T cells in ankylosing spondylitis. Notes on the study in general: The authors found the disease-linked clones to be CD8+ and relatively rare in peripheral blood. Reportedly, disease-linked clones are significantly enriched in ankylosing spondylitis patients' matched synovial fluid. Past research had described some motif variants in reactive arthritis synovial fluid and blood. About 8 highly homologous variants made up a TCR beta motif that seemed to typify ankylosing spondylitis blood.

About this clonotype itself: Its antigen is currently unknown.

Germline assignment: CDR1 SEHNR and CDR2 FQNEAQ (reference sequence). The CDR3 has 14 amino acids. V was pared by 7 bases and J by 5 bases, with 18 bases between. 5'-RACE, quantitative and with molecular barcodes, yielded the TCR beta libraries. TCRdb reprocessed the 5' RACE reads with MiXCR, giving one entry per CDR3 protein. Among around 140,000 distinct CDR3 sequences listed, 17% were seen once. Sequencing used blood, either unsorted or a sorted T cell fraction (not recorded which). The source of this sequence is a male donor with ankylosing spondylitis. The V call is TRBV7-9, the J call TRBJ2-7, with D possibly matching TRBD1 (5 bases). The CDR3 DNA reads as TGTGCCAGCACCCCCGAAGGCAGGGTAGACGAGCAGTACTTC. Protein: CASTPEGRVDEQYF.